The clone carrying this TCR beta chain has ten or more counts. Its specificity is not known. The data are from a study of beta chain features in type 1 diabetes. Study conclusions and caveats: There was a moderate but significant shortening of TCRB CDR3s in all four CD4+ subsets of Type 1 diabetes patients.

Of the isolated RNA, all was reverse transcribed, and so the sequenced material was expressed TCRB transcripts. Deep immunoSEQ sequencing covered naive, central memory and regulatory T cell samples. Generated by immunoSEQ multiplex PCR, the TCRdb table keeps only in-frame clones and is missing some. In the table there are 300,000 to 450,000 clones, 9.6% of which are singletons. Per the germline V gene, CDR1 is MDHEN and CDR2 is SYDVKM. The ends lost 7 bases at V and 6 bases at J; junction bases unmatched: 8. This CDR3 has 14 residues. The chain employs TRBV28 and TRBJ2-1; 8 bases are a match to TRBD2. The material sequenced was central memory CD4+ T cells from blood. The clonotype was recovered from a man under 40 with type 1 diabetes. The CDR3 is CASTPSGHGNEQFF. The CDR3 DNA sequence: TGTGCCAGCACCCCTAGCGGGCACGGCAATGAGCAGTTCTTC.